This T cell receptor (beta chain) was captured in a study of shared clonotypes between healthy human individuals. Study-wide background: Per donor, three plates held CD4 naive cells, three held CD4 memory, two held CD8 naive and one held CD8 memory.

Healthy and HIV-negative, the adult donors had no recent acute infections or vaccinations. Original methodology: Junction-only sequences without quality scores came from ImmunoSEQ, so filtering differed. Assay used: immunoSEQ multiplex PCR; TCRdb lists only in-frame clones, some missing. The DNA gave D and trimming, while V, J and clone size come from that table. The repertoire holds roughly 1.5 million clones, with 95% to 99% as singletons. The V gene end was trimmed by 7 bases and the J gene end by 2 bases; junction bases not matched to a gene: 7. Germline V gene sequence: CDR1 MDHEN, CDR2 SYDVKM. The CDR3 has 15 amino acids.

This chain links TRBV28 with TRBJ2-3, with 9 nucleotides matching TRBD1. This clonotype was sampled from a man younger than 40 in good health. The sequenced sample was naive CD4+ T cells sorted from blood. Subset denoted: CD45RA+ positively selected. CDR3 residues: CASTLGQGYTDTQYF. The CDR3 bases are TGTGCCAGCACCCTGGGACAGGGATACACAGATACGCAGTATTTT. The full variable domain, with the rest looked up from reference TRBV28 and TRBJ2-3, is DVKVTQSSRYLVKRTGEKVFLECVQDMDHENMFWYRQDPGLGLRLIYFSYDVKMKEKGDIPEGYSVSREKKERFSLILESASTNQTSMYLCASTLGQGYTDTQYFGPGTRLTVL.